Below are 25 T cell receptor beta chains sequenced from a single sample in a study of blood T cells in healthy people across ages. A second PCR of roughly 7 to 11 cycles used a sample-barcoded 5' primer and a J-beta primer mix. TCRdb used MiXCR to reprocess the 5' RACE reads, holding one entry per CDR3 protein. The table includes 1 million or so distinct CDR3 sequences, 35% to 50% detected once. What was sequenced was blood. The receptor set was obtained from a woman in her fifties or sixties in good health.

V is TRBV4-1 and J is TRBJ1-2, with D perhaps TRBD1 (6 bases). The ends were cut back, 0 bases at V and 8 bases at J, with 10 bases in the middle. The CDR3 runs to 13 residues. Germline assignment: CDR1 MGHRA and CDR2 YSYEKL. This chain's CDR3 is CASSQDRTAGYTF. CDR3 sequence (DNA): TGCGCCAGCAGCCAAGATAGGACAGCCGGCTACACCTTC.

This clonotype was seen only a few times. The rearrangement joins TRBV5-6 to TRBJ2-7; the D call may be TRBD1 or TRBD2 (6 bases each). The CDR3 spans 13 residues. The germline V gene encodes CDR1 SGHDT and CDR2 YYEEEE. Trimming cost V 3 bases and J 5 bases, with 12 bases left between them. The CDR3 region is CASSWVGGDEQYF. CDR3 nucleotides: TGTGCCAGCAGCTGGGTCGGGGGCGACGAGCAGTACTTC.

The rearrangement joins TRBV4-1 to TRBJ2-5; D is perhaps TRBD2 (7 bases). The J call is in doubt because the DNA end fits TRBJ2-7 better. The CDR3 spans 14 residues. Per the germline V gene, CDR1 is MGHRA and CDR2 is YSYEKL. CDR3 in amino acids: CASSQGGGSGEQYF. The DNA for the CDR3 is TGCGCCAGCAGCCAGGGAGGGGGAAGCGGCGAGCAGTACTTC.

This clonotype was seen more than once but under ten times. The V gene is TRBV6-5, the J gene TRBJ1-1; D may be TRBD1 (6 bases). V lost 0 bases, J lost 4 bases, and 15 bases lay in between. The germline V gene has CDR1 MNHEY and CDR2 SVGAGI. The CDR3 has 16 amino acids. In DNA form, the CDR3 reads TGTGCCAGCAGTTACTCGTCGGGGGGCAGCGGCACTGAAGCTTTCTTT. Protein sequence: CASSYSSGGSGTEAFF.

This sequence joins TRBV6-5 and TRBJ1-6; 10 bases line up with TRBD1. V was pared by 6 bases and J by 13 bases, with 9 bases of the junction left unmatched. The germline CDR1 and CDR2 sequences are MNHEY and SVGAGI. This CDR3 has 14 residues. In DNA, the CDR3 is TGTGCCAGCAGAGGGGACAGGGGTGGGTCGCCCCTCCACTTT. Translating it yields CASRGDRGGSPLHF.

This clonotype has more than one count but fewer than ten. The chain carries TRBV5-5 and TRBJ1-2; TRBD1 matches at 8 bases. J gave up 13 bases and V 3 bases, and 8 bases lay outside the gene matches. This CDR3 has 12 residues. Germline CDR1 and CDR2: SGHKS and YYEKEE (reference sequence). CDR3: CASSSPDRAGTF. The CDR3 coding sequence is TGTGCCAGCAGCTCCCCGGACAGGGCCGGCACCTTC.

Points on this clonotype: At one end the junction does not follow the germline gene, possibly because of a read error. The chain couples TRBV5-5 to TRBJ1-1; TRBD1 might be the D (5 bases). The CDR3 has 14 amino acids. Germline V gene data show CDR1 as SGHKS and CDR2 as YYEKEE (reference sequence). The CDR3 DNA reads as TGTGCCGGCAGCTTTCAGGGCCCTTTCTCTGAAGCTTTCTTT. Protein: CAGSFQGPFSEAFF.

This clonotype has a single count. V gene TRBV5-6 combines with J gene TRBJ2-5, with a weak D call TRBD2 (5 bases). This CDR3 contains 13 residues. V gave up 4 bases and J gave up 3 bases, with 10 bases separating them. The germline V gene has CDR1 SGHDT and CDR2 YYEEEE. Written as DNA, the CDR3 is TGTGCCAGCAGCGTGGGTAGCGAAGAGACCCAGTACTTC. Residues: CASSVGSEETQYF.

This rearrangement joins TRBV11-2 to TRBJ1-2; D is possibly TRBD1 (6 bases). This CDR3 is 13 amino acids long. The V and J ends lost 0 bases and 10 bases respectively, with 12 bases between them. Germline CDR1 is SGHAT and CDR2 is FQNNGV. The CDR3 bases are TGTGCCAGCAGCTTAGAACAGGGAAGAGACTACACCTTC. This codes for CASSLEQGRDYTF.

This chain connects TRBV7-9 to TRBJ1-1; D is possibly TRBD1 (5 bases). The CDR3 runs 15 residues. Germline CDR1 is SEHNR and CDR2 is FQNEAQ (reference sequence). V was clipped by 4 bases and J by 3 bases, with 15 bases between them. CDR3 in amino acids: CASSSWQGADTEAFF. The DNA for the CDR3 is TGTGCCAGCAGCTCTTGGCAGGGCGCGGACACTGAAGCTTTCTTT.

The chain is built from TRBV29-1 and TRBJ2-3, with D possibly called TRBD1 or TRBD2 (5 bases each). The ends were cut back, 7 bases at V and 2 bases at J, with 16 bases in the middle. The CDR3 runs to 14 residues. The germline V gene encodes CDR1 SQVTM and CDR2 ANQGSEA. DNA of the CDR3: TGCAGCGGCCGGGACGTCGGCTTCACAGATACGCAGTATTTT. Protein sequence: CSGRDVGFTDTQYF.

The CDR3 here is CSVEGPIYNEQYF. In DNA form, the CDR3 reads TGCAGCGTTGAGGGACCCATCTACAATGAGCAGTACTTC. This chain links TRBV29-1 with TRBJ2-7; D tentatively fits TRBD1 or TRBD2 (5 bases each). CDR3 length: 13 amino acids. V lost 3 bases and J 7 bases, leaving 16 bases between the germline ends. Germline-derived CDR1 and CDR2 are SQVTM and ANQGSEA.

A few counts support this clonotype. V is TRBV12-3 or TRBV12-4 and J is TRBJ2-2, with no clear D. V was shortened by 1 base and J by 3 bases, with 6 bases between the two germline ends. The CDR3 spans 14 residues. As DNA, the CDR3 is TGTGCCAGCAGTTTAGGCCCAGACACCGGGGAGCTGTTTTTT. The encoded protein is CASSLGPDTGELFF.

The chain carries TRBV27 and TRBJ2-7, with D tentatively TRBD1 (5 bases). CDR3 length: 14 amino acids. CDR1 and CDR2 (germline): MNHEY, SMNVEV (reference sequence). Trimming took off 5 bases at V and 0 bases at J, with 11 bases between the two ends. CDR3 loop: CASSRKGFSYEQYF. The CDR3 nucleotides read TGTGCCAGCAGTCGAAAGGGGTTCTCCTACGAGCAGTACTTC.

For this clonotype: One junction end does not reproduce the germline sequence, and a read error may be involved. Here the CDR3 reads CASRENNEELFF. The CDR3 DNA reads TGTGCCAGCAGGGAAAACAATGAAGAACTGTTTTTT. This chain uses TRBV27 with TRBJ1-4, with D unresolved. Germline assignment: CDR1 MNHEY and CDR2 SMNVEV (reference sequence). CDR3 length: 12 residues.

The rearrangement links TRBV20-1 to TRBJ2-1, with 13 bases matching TRBD2. The CDR3 has 14 amino acids. Germline V gives CDR1 DFQATT, CDR2 SNEGSKA (reference sequence). V lost 1 base and J lost 10; bases outside the gene matches: 4. In nucleotides, the CDR3 is TGCAGTGCTAGAGTCGGGACTAGCGGGGAGGAGCAGTTCTTC. Translating gives CSARVGTSGEEQFF.

The rearrangement joins TRBV20-1 to TRBJ2-7; tentatively, D is TRBD2 (7 bases). Germline lookup yields CDR1 DFQATT and CDR2 SNEGSKA (reference sequence). The germline V and J ends were trimmed by 1 base and 3 bases, with 13 bases remaining between them. CDR3 length: 14 amino acids. CDR3 DNA sequence: TGCAGTGCTAGAGCGGGGGGCGGATACTACGAGCAGTACTTC. It translates to CSARAGGGYYEQYF.

The V and J genes are TRBV27 and TRBJ1-2, with TRBD1 as a possible D gene (5 bases). This CDR3 is built from 12 residues. V was clipped by 4 bases and J by 8 bases, with 11 bases between them. The V gene's germline CDR1 is MNHEY and CDR2 SMNVEV (reference sequence). The CDR3 DNA follows: TGTGCCAGCAGTTCGGGACTTAGAGGCTACACCTTC. Protein: CASSSGLRGYTF.

The chain is built from TRBV4-2 and TRBJ2-1; D is tentatively TRBD1 or TRBD2 (5 bases each). Germline V gene sequence: CDR1 LGHNA, CDR2 YNFKEQ. V lost 6 bases, J lost 1 base, and 22 bases lay in between. This CDR3 region has 18 residues. CDR3 DNA: TGTGCCAGCAGTTCTGCGTGGGCCGAGGGGATTTCCTACAATGAGCAGTTCTTC. It translates to CASSSAWAEGISYNEQFF.

A remark on this clonotype: At one boundary the junction diverges from the germline segment, which might be a read error. The gene calls are TRBV2 and TRBJ2-4; D is unclear. Germline-derived CDR1 and CDR2 are SNHLY and FYNNEI. The CDR3 consists of 10 residues. The CDR3 DNA follows: TGTGTCAGCAGTGTCCAGGAGCAGTGCTTC. Its protein is CVSSVQEQCF.

In regard to this clonotype: This may come from a read error, since a much larger clone is one base off. The chain couples TRBV28 to TRBJ2-1; D perhaps matches TRBD1 (6 bases). Germline V gene sequence: CDR1 MDHEN, CDR2 SYDVKM. This CDR3 is 13 amino acids long. CDR3 amino acids: CASSWTEYSEQFF. In DNA form, the CDR3 reads TGTGCCAGCAGTTGGACAGAGTACAGTGAGCAGTTCTTC.

The chain employs TRBV20-1 and TRBJ2-4, with D unclear. With the DNA end fitting TRBJ2-5 better, the J assignment may be wrong. This CDR3 has 12 amino acids. In germline, CDR1 is DFQATT, CDR2 SNEGSKA (reference sequence). CDR3 sequence: CSTIRAIETQYF. The CDR3 DNA follows: TGCAGTACCATACGAGCGATAGAGACCCAGTACTTC.

The V call is TRBV20-1, the J call TRBJ2-1; no firm D call. With the DNA end fitting TRBJ2-7 better, the J assignment may be wrong. Germline lookup yields CDR1 DFQATT and CDR2 SNEGSKA (reference sequence). The CDR3 loop spans 12 amino acids. The CDR3 spells CSGDNGEAEQYF. The CDR3 DNA reads as TGCAGTGGCGACAATGGTGAAGCCGAGCAGTACTTC.

The rearrangement uses TRBV28 and TRBJ1-5; TRBD1 might be the D (6 bases). V was shortened by 6 bases and J by 9 bases, with 12 bases between the two germline ends. The CDR3 extends over 12 amino acids. The germline gives CDR1 MDHEN, CDR2 SYDVKM. The CDR3 sequence is CASSQGQRPQHF. The CDR3 bases are TGTGCCAGCAGCCAGGGACAACGGCCCCAGCATTTT.

V usage is TRBV7-6 and J usage is TRBJ1-6, with D unresolved. The germline V gene encodes CDR1 SGHVS and CDR2 FNYEAQ. This CDR3 comprises 15 residues. Trimming took 4 bases from V and 9 from J, leaving 16 bases between them. The CDR3 sequence: CASSSTPSTGSPLHF. CDR3 nucleotides: TGTGCCAGCAGCTCGACTCCATCTACGGGTTCACCCCTCCACTTT.